This T cell receptor (beta chain) was identified in a study of glioma-infiltrating T cells after dendritic cell vaccination. Only patients with spare fresh-frozen tumor and over two years of follow-up were included. Before vaccination, two weeks after the third vaccination, and at progression, PBMC were collected. Study results and caveats: The cohort had few patients with full blood and tumor sets.

The method was immunoSEQ multiplex PCR; TCRdb's version includes in-frame clones alone and lacks a portion of them. The table includes more than 60,000 clones, approximately 85% detected once. Per germline, CDR1 SGHTA and CDR2 FQGNSA. The CDR3 has 14 amino acids. V lost 3 bases and J 5 bases, leaving 13 bases between the germline ends. In this sample, this clone turned up a few times. Its antigen is as yet unknown. The V and J genes are TRBV7-2 and TRBJ2-5; perhaps TRBD2 as D (5 bases). Source: blood, taken before dendritic cell vaccination. The receptor was isolated from a human donor with glioblastoma. DNA of the CDR3: TGTGCCAGCAGCTTTGACCCATGGAGGGAGACCCAGTACTTC. This encodes CASSFDPWRETQYF.